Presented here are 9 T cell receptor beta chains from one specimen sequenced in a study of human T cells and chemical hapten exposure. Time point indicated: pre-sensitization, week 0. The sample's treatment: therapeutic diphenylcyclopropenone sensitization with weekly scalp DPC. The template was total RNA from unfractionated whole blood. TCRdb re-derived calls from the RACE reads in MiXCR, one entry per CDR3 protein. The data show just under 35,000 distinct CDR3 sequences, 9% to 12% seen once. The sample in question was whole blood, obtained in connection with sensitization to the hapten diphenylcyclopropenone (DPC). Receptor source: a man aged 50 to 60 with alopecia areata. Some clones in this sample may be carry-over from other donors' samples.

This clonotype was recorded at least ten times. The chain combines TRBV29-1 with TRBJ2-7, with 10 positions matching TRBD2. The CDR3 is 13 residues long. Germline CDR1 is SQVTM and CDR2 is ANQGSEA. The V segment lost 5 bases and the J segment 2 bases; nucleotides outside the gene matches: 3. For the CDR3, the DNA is TGCAGCGTTAGGACTAGCGGACCCTACGAGCAGTACTTC. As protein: CSVRTSGPYEQYF.

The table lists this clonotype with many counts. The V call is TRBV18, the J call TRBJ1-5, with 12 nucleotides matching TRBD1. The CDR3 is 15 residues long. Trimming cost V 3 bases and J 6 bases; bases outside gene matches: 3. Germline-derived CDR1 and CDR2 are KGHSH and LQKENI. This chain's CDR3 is CASSPGQGARQPQHF. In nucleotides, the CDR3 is TGTGCCAGCTCACCGGGACAGGGGGCTCGTCAGCCCCAGCATTTT.

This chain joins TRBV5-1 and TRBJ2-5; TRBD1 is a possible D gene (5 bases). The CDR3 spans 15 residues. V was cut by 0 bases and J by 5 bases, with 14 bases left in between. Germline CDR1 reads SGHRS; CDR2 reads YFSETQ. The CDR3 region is CASSLGTTEGETQYF. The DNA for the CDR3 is TGCGCCAGCAGCTTGGGGACAACAGAAGGGGAGACCCAGTACTTC.

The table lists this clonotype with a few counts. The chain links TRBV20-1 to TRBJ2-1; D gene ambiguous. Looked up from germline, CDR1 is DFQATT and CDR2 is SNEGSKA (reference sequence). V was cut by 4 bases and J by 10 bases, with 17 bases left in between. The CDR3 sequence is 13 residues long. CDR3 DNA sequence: TGCAGTGCTACGTCCCTAATAAATAAGGAGCAGTTCTTC. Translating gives CSATSLINKEQFF.

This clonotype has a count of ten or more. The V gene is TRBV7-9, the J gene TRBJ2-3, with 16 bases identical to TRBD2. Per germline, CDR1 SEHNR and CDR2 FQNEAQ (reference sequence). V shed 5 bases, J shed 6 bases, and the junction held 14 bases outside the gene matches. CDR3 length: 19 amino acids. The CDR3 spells CASSAGTSGRAIVRDTQYF. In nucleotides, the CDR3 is TGTGCCAGCAGCGCCGGGACTAGCGGGAGGGCCATCGTTCGGGATACGCAGTATTTT. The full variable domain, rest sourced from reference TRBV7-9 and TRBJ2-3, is DTGVSQNPRHKITKRGQNVTFRCDPISEHNRLYWYRQTLGQGPEFLTYFQNEAQLEKSRLLSDRFSAERPKGSFSTLEIQRTEQGDSAMYLCASSAGTSGRAIVRDTQYFGPGTRLTVL.

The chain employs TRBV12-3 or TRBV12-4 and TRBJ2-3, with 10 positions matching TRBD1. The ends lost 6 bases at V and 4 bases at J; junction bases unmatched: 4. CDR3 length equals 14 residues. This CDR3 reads CASRTGGGPDTQYF. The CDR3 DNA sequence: TGTGCCAGCAGGACAGGGGGCGGACCAGATACGCAGTATTTT.

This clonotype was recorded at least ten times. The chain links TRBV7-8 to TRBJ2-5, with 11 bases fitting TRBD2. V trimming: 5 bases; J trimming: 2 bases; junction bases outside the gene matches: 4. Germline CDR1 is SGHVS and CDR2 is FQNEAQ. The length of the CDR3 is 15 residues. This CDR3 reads CASSAGTSGQETQYF. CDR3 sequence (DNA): TGTGCCAGCAGCGCCGGGACTAGCGGTCAAGAGACCCAGTACTTC.

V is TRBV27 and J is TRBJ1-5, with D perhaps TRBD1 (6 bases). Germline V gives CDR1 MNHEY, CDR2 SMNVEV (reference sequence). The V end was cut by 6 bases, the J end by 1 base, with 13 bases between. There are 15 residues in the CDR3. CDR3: CASSPTGLSNQPQHF. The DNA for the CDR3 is TGTGCCAGCAGCCCTACAGGGTTGAGCAATCAGCCCCAGCATTTT.

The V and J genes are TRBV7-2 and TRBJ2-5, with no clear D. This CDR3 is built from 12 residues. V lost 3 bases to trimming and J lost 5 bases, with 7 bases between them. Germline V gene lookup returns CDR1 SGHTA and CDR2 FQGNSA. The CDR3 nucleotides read TGTGCCAGCAGCTTCAGAAGGGAGACCCAGTACTTC. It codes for CASSFRRETQYF.